The 13 T cell receptor beta chains presented below share a single source sample, sequenced in a study of shared clonotypes between healthy human individuals. TCRdb's copy holds only in-frame clones and misses some; the assay was immunoSEQ multiplex PCR. The top ten hold more than 10% of the sample, which has about 490,000 clones, 70% to 80% seen once. The specimen was PBMCs. The receptors shown here come from a woman between 40 and 50 years old in good health. Some clones in this sample may be carry-over from other donors' samples.

The chain carries TRBV9 and TRBJ2-5; 9 nucleotides match TRBD2. CDR3 length equals 17 residues. Germline CDR1 reads SGDLS; CDR2 reads YYNGEE. V lost 0 bases to trimming and J lost 2 bases; unmatched junction nucleotides: 8. The CDR3 nucleotides read TGTGCCAGCAGCGTAGCTACTGCGGGAGGGATTCAAGAGACCCAGTACTTC. Amino acid sequence: CASSVATAGGIQETQYF.

The chain couples TRBV5-1 to TRBJ2-3, with D perhaps TRBD2 (6 bases). Trimming took off 4 bases at V and 1 base at J, with 7 bases between the two ends. Germline values: CDR1 SGHRS, CDR2 YFSETQ. The CDR3 totals 13 residues. CDR3 loop: CASSPGGTDTQYF. CDR3 DNA sequence: TGCGCCAGCAGCCCGGGGGGCACAGATACGCAGTATTTT.

This clone was observed a few times. The chain couples TRBV4-2 to TRBJ1-1; D is ambiguous. With 4 bases removed from V and 0 bases from J, the gap between germline ends came to 12 bases. The CDR3 runs 15 residues. Germline assignment: CDR1 LGHNA and CDR2 YNFKEQ. The CDR3: CASSLGVGVNTEAFF. DNA for the CDR3: TGTGCCAGCAGCCTCGGAGTCGGGGTGAACACTGAAGCTTTCTTT.

The rearrangement uses TRBV5-4 and TRBJ2-4, with D possibly TRBD2 on 6 matching bases. Trimming took off 7 bases at V and 0 bases at J, with 11 bases between the two ends. Germline-derived CDR1 and CDR2 are SGHNT and YYREEE (reference sequence). The CDR3 is 14 amino acids. The CDR3 nucleotides are TGTGCCAGCGGTAGCGGCCTAGCCAAAAACATTCAGTACTTC. Translation: CASGSGLAKNIQYF.

The rearrangement uses TRBV7-8 and TRBJ2-1; D unresolved. Trimming cost V 1 base and J 10 bases, with 5 bases left between them. The CDR3 extends over 11 amino acids. Germline CDR1 is SGHVS and CDR2 is FQNEAQ. The CDR3 protein is CASSLDYEQFF. CDR3 in DNA: TGTGCCAGCAGCTTAGACTACGAGCAGTTCTTC.

This clone was detected once. This chain's CDR3 is CASSPRRDGANVLTF. CDR3 in DNA: TGTGCCAGCAGTCCCCGAAGGGATGGGGCCAACGTCCTGACTTTC. The chain has TRBV28 and TRBJ2-6; D unresolved. Germline loops: CDR1 MDHEN, CDR2 SYDVKM. CDR3 length equals 15 residues. V dropped 5 bases and J dropped 3 bases, with 11 bases sitting between them.

The chain has TRBV6-5 and TRBJ2-5; perhaps TRBD2 as D (6 bases). Deletions cut 6 bases from V and 5 bases from J, with 13 bases between. The germline gives CDR1 MNHEY, CDR2 SVGAGI. This CDR3 spans 13 amino acids. CDR3 sequence reads: CASSLLRGETQYF. In DNA, the CDR3 is TGTGCCAGCAGCCTACTCCGGGGGGAGACCCAGTACTTC.

The chain carries TRBV11-2 and TRBJ2-7; D may match TRBD1 or TRBD2 (7 bases each). The germline V and J ends were trimmed by 5 bases and 2 bases, with 22 bases remaining between them. CDR1 and CDR2 (germline): SGHAT, FQNNGV. This CDR3 is built from 17 residues. The CDR3 spells CASSPRGSGTTAYEQYF. DNA of the CDR3: TGTGCCAGCAGCCCCAGGGGGAGCGGGACTACCGCCTACGAGCAGTACTTC.

This clone was seen just once. The chain carries TRBV4-1 and TRBJ2-7; 8 bases are shared with TRBD1. V lost 3 bases and J lost 4; bases outside the gene matches: 5. The CDR3 length is 14 residues. CDR1 is MGHRA and CDR2 is YSYEKL in the germline V gene. The CDR3 loop is CASSHENRGYEQYF. Here the CDR3 DNA reads TGCGCCAGCAGCCATGAAAACAGGGGGTACGAGCAGTACTTC.

The chain combines TRBV30 with TRBJ2-5, with 10 bases that match TRBD1. The J call may be mistaken, given a closer DNA end match to TRBJ2-7. Germline values: CDR1 GTSNPN, CDR2 SVGIG (reference sequence). The CDR3 loop spans 14 amino acids. The CDR3 here is CAWKRGTGDYEQYF. The CDR3 nucleotides read TGTGCCTGGAAGAGGGGGACAGGGGACTACGAGCAGTACTTC.

V and J are TRBV27 and TRBJ1-1; no clear D. CDR1 and CDR2 from the germline V gene are MNHEY and SMNVEV (reference sequence). The length of the CDR3 is 13 residues. V lost 5 bases and J 1 base, leaving 8 bases between the germline ends. The CDR3 sequence is CASSPRTNTEAFF. The CDR3 DNA sequence: TGTGCCAGCAGTCCTAGGACGAACACTGAAGCTTTCTTT.

The chain couples TRBV19 to TRBJ2-5, with D unclear. V was pared by 3 bases and J by 5 bases, with 10 bases between. The CDR3 sequence is 13 residues long. Germline loops: CDR1 LNHDA, CDR2 SQIVND (reference sequence). The CDR3 DNA is TGTGCCAGTAGTATCGCAGTGGCGGAGACCCAGTACTTC. Its protein product is CASSIAVAETQYF. The entire variable domain, with the rest obtained from reference TRBV19 and TRBJ2-5, is as follows: DGGITQSPKYLFRKEGQNVTLSCEQNLNHDAMYWYRQDPGQGLRLIYYSQIVNDFQKGDIAEGYSVSREKKESFPLTVTSAQKNPTAFYLCASSIAVAETQYFGPGTRLLVL.

V usage is TRBV27 and J usage is TRBJ2-2; 9 bases align to TRBD2. The CDR3 length is 15 residues. Germline V gives CDR1 MNHEY, CDR2 SMNVEV (reference sequence). J gave up 6 bases and V 4 bases, and 6 bases lay outside the gene matches. CDR3 sequence reads: CASSWSGRTAGELFF. The CDR3 region has the DNA TGTGCCAGCAGTTGGAGCGGGAGGACGGCCGGGGAGCTGTTTTTT.